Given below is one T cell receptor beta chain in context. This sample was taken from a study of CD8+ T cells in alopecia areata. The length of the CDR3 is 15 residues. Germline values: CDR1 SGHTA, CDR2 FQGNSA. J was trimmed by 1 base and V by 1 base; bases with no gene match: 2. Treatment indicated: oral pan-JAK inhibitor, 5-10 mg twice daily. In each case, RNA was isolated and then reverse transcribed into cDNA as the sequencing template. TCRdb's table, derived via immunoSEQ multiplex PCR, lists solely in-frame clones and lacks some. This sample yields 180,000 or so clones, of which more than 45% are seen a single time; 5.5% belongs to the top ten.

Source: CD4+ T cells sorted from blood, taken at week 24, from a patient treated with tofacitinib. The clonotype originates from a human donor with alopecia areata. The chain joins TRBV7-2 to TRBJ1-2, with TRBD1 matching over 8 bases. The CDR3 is CASSLGTGNNYGYTF. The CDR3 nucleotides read TGTGCCAGCAGCTTAGGGACAGGGAATAACTATGGCTACACCTTC.